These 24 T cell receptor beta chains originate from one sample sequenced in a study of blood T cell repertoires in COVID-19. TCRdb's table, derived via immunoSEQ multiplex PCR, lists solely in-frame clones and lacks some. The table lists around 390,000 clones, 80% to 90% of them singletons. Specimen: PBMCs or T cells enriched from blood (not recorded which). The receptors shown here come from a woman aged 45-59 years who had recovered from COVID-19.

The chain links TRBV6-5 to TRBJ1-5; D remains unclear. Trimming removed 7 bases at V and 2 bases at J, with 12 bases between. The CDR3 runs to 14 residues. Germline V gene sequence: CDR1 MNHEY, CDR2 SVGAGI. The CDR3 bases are TGTGCCAGCACCCGGAGCGGGCGCAATCAGCCCCAGCATTTT. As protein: CASTRSGRNQPQHF.

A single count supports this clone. CDR3 coding DNA: TGTGCCAGCACCGGAGGGACTTCCGCCTACGAGCAGTACTTC. This translates into CASTGGTSAYEQYF. This chain links TRBV6-5 with TRBJ2-7; weak D call: TRBD2 (6 bases). The V end lost 7 bases, the J end lost 2 bases, and 15 bases lay between the germline ends. Looked up from germline, CDR1 is MNHEY and CDR2 is SVGAGI. This CDR3 contains 14 residues.

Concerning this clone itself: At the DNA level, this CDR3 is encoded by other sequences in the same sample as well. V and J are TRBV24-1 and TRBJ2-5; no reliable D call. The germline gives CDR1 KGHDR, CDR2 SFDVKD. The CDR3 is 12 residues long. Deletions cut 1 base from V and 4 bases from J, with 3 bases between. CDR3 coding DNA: TGTGCCACCAGTGATTTCCGAGAGACCCAGTACTTC. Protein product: CATSDFRETQYF.

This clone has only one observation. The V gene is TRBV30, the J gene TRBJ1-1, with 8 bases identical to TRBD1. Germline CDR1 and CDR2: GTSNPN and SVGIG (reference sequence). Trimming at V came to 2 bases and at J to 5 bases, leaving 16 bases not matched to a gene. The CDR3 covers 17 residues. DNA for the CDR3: TGTGCCTGGAGTCTTCCAGGGGGCTTGGTCCTGGGGACTGAAGCTTTCTTT. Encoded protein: CAWSLPGGLVLGTEAFF.

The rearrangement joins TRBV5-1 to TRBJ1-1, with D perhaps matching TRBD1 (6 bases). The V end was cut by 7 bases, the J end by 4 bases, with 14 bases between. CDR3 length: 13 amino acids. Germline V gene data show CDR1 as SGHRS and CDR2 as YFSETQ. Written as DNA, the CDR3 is TGCGCCAGCGCAGTTGGGGGCGGCACTGAAGCTTTCTTT. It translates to CASAVGGGTEAFF.

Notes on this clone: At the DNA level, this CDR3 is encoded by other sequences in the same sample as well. Here the CDR3 reads CASSQGQGPTYEQYF. The CDR3 nucleotides are TGCGCCAGCAGCCAAGGACAGGGCCCCACCTACGAGCAGTACTTC. The chain is built from TRBV4-1 and TRBJ2-7; 7 bases fit TRBD1. Germline trimming cut 1 base from V and 2 bases from J; bases unmatched to any gene: 5. The germline CDR1 and CDR2 sequences are MGHRA and YSYEKL. This CDR3 comprises 15 residues.

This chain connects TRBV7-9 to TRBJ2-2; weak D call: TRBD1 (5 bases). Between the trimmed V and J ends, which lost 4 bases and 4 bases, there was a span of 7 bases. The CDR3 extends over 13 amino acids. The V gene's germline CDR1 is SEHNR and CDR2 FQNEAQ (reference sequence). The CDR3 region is CASSSRVTGELFF. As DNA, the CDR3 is TGTGCCAGCAGCTCCAGGGTCACCGGGGAGCTGTTTTTT.

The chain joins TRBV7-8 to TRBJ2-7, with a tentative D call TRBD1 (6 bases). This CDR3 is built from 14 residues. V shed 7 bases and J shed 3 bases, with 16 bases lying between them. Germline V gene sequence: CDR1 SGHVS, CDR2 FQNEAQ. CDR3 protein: CASTKRVRGYEQYF. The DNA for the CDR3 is TGTGCCAGCACTAAAAGGGTCAGGGGCTACGAGCAGTACTTC.

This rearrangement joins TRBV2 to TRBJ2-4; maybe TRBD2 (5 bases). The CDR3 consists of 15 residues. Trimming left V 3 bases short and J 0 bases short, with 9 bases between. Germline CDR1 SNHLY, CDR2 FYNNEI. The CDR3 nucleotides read TGTGCCAGCAGTGAGGAGGTCCAAGCCAAAAACATTCAGTACTTC. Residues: CASSEEVQAKNIQYF. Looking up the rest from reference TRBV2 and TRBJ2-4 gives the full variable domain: EPEVTQTPSHQVTQMGQEVILRCVPISNHLYFYWYRQILGQKVEFLVSFYNNEISEKSEIFDDQFSVERPDGSNFTLKIRSTKLEDSAMYFCASSEEVQAKNIQYFGAGTRLSVL.

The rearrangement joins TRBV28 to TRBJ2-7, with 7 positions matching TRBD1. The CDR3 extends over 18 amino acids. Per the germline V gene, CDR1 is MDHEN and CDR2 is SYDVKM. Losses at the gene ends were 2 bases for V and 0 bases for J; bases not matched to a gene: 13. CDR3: CASSLSPGTVLSSYEQYF. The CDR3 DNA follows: TGTGCCAGCAGTTTAAGTCCCGGGACAGTCCTTAGCTCCTACGAGCAGTACTTC.

CDR3 nucleotide sequence: TGTGCCAGCAGCCTCAGCGAGAACACCGGGGAGCTGTTTTTT. Protein product: CASSLSENTGELFF. V is TRBV7-9 and J is TRBJ2-2, with D unresolved. This CDR3 contains 14 residues. The V gene lost 5 bases and the J gene lost 1 base, with 8 bases spanning the gap. Germline V gives CDR1 SEHNR, CDR2 FQNEAQ (reference sequence).

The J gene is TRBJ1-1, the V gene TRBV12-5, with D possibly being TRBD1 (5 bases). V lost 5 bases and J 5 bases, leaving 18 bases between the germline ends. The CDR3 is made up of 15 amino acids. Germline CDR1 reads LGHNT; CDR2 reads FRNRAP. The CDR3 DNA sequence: TGTGCTAGTGGTCCCACGGGGGGGTTGGTTACTGAAGCTTTCTTT. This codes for CASGPTGGLVTEAFF.

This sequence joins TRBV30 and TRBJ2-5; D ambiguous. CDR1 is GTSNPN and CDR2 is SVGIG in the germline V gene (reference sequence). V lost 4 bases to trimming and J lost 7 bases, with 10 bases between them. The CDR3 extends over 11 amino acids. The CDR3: CAWNQGGTQYF. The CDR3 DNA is TGTGCCTGGAACCAAGGCGGGACCCAGTACTTC. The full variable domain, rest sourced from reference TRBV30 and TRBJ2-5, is SQTIHQWPATLVQPVGSPLSLECTVEGTSNPNLYWYRQAAGRGLQLLFYSVGIGQISSEVPQNLSASRPQDRQFILSSKKLLLSDSGFYLCAWNQGGTQYFGPGTRLLVL.

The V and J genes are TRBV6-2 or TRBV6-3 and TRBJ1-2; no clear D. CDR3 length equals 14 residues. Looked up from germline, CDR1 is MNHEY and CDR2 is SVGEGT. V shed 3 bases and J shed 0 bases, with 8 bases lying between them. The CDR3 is CASSYVNSNYGYTF. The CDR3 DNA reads TGTGCCAGCAGTTATGTCAACTCTAACTATGGCTACACCTTC.

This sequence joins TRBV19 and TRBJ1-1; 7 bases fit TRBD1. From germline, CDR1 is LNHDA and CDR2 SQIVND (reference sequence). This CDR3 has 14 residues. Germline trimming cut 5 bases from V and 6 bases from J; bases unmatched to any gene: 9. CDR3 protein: CASSRGPGGAEAFF. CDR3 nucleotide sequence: TGTGCCAGTAGTCGAGGGCCAGGGGGAGCTGAAGCTTTCTTT.

CDR3 sequence (DNA): TGTGCCAGCAGTGAGCTGGGGGGGGCCAAAAACATTCAGTACTTC. Its protein is CASSELGGAKNIQYF. V is TRBV25-1 and J is TRBJ2-4; 7 bases fit TRBD2. CDR3 length: 15 residues. Trimming took 3 bases from V and 1 from J; bases not matched to a gene: 3. The germline V gene has CDR1 MGHDK and CDR2 SYGVNS.

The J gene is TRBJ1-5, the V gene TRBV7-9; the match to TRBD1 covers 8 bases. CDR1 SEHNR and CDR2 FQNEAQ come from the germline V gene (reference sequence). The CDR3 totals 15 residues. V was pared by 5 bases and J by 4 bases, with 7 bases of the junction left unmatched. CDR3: CASSLGTGLNQPQHF. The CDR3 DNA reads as TGTGCCAGCAGCCTAGGGACAGGCCTAAATCAGCCCCAGCATTTT.

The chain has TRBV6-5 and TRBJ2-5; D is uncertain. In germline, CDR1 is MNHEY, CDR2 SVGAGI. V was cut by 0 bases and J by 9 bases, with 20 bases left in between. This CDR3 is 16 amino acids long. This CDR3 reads CASSYSRRHPIVAQYF. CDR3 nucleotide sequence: TGTGCCAGCAGTTACTCCCGCCGACACCCCATCGTGGCCCAGTACTTC.

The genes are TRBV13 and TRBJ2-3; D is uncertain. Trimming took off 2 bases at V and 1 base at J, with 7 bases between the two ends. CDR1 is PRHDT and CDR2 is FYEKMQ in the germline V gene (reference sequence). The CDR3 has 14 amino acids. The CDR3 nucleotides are TGTGCCAGCAGCTTATATCGGGGCACAGATACGCAGTATTTT. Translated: CASSLYRGTDTQYF.

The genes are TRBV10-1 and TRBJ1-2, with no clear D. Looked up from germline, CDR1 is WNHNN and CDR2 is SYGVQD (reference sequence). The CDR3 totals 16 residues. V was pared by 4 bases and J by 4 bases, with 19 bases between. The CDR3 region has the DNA TGCGCCAGCAGTGCACGGGATGCGGAACGGTTCTATGGCTACACCTTC. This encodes CASSARDAERFYGYTF.

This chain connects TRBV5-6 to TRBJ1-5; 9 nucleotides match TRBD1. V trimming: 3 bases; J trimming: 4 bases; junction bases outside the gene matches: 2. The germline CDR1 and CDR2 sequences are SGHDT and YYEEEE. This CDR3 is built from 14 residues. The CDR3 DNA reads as TGTGCCAGCAGCTATGGGACAGGGAATCAGCCCCAGCATTTT. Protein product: CASSYGTGNQPQHF.

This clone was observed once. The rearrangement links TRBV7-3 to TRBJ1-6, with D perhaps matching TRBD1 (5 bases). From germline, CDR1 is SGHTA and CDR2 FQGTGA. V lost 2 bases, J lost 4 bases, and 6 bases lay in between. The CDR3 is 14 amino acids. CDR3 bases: TGTGCCAGCAGCTTACAGGGTTATAATTCACCCCTCCACTTT. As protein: CASSLQGYNSPLHF.

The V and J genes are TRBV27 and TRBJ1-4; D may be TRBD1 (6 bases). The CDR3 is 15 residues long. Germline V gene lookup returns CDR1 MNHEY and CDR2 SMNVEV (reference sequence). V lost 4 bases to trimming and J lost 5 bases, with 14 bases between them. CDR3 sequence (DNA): TGTGCCAGCAGTTCCGACAGGCCCCCGAATGAAAAACTGTTTTTT. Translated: CASSSDRPPNEKLFF.

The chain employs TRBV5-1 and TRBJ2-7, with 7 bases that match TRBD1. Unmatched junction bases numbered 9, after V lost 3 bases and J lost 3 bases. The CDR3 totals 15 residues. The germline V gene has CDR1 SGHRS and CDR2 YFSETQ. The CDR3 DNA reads TGCGCCAGCAGCTCCGGGACAGCTAAGAGCTACGAGCAGTACTTC. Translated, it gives CASSSGTAKSYEQYF.